The rows below give T cell receptor beta chains drawn from one sample of a study of cytomegalovirus exposure and HLA in healthy donors. Sequencing was performed with immunoSEQ multiplex PCR; in TCRdb, only in-frame clones are kept and a portion is missing. This table has fewer than 200,000 clones, about 71% appearing once. Sequenced: PBMCs. Source of these receptors: a woman younger than 45 in good health and CMV-seronegative. The conserved cysteine and the conserved F or W are not part of the CDR3 here. D genes are given only for firm matches.

V gene: TRBV28; D gene: TRBD1; J gene: TRBJ1-5; CDR3 protein: ASNPGQGVSQPQH
V gene: TRBV7-2; D gene: TRBD2; J gene: TRBJ2-1; CDR3 protein: ASSSWTSGNNEQF
V gene: TRBV5-1; D gene: -; J gene: TRBJ2-5; CDR3 protein: ASSLAGTAETQY
V gene: TRBV30; D gene: -; J gene: TRBJ2-1; CDR3 protein: AWSTRLGGWEYNEQF
V gene: TRBV15; D gene: -; J gene: TRBJ1-1; CDR3 protein: ATSRGGGPRRNTEAF
V gene: TRBV28; D gene: TRBD1; J gene: TRBJ2-7; CDR3 protein: ASSLGTGGSYSYEQY
V gene: TRBV9; D gene: TRBD2; J gene: TRBJ2-3; CDR3 protein: ASSRGVSRLDTQY
V gene: TRBV9; D gene: -; J gene: TRBJ2-7; CDR3 protein: ASSKSRLPSGEQY
V gene: TRBV5-1; D gene: TRBD1; J gene: TRBJ1-4; CDR3 protein: ASSLVGTGNATNEKLF
V gene: TRBV5-8; D gene: -; J gene: TRBJ2-1; CDR3 protein: ASSRDLRDEQF
V gene: TRBV19; D gene: -; J gene: TRBJ1-3; CDR3 protein: ASRNINSGNTIY
V gene: TRBV2; D gene: -; J gene: TRBJ1-1; CDR3 protein: ASREQGEAF
V gene: TRBV30; D gene: TRBD2; J gene: TRBJ2-1; CDR3 protein: AWSDTGASGSWYNEQF
V gene: TRBV6-5; D gene: -; J gene: TRBJ1-3; CDR3 protein: ASSLTLGNTIY
V gene: TRBV2; D gene: TRBD1; J gene: TRBJ1-5; CDR3 protein: ASRARTGDSNQPQH